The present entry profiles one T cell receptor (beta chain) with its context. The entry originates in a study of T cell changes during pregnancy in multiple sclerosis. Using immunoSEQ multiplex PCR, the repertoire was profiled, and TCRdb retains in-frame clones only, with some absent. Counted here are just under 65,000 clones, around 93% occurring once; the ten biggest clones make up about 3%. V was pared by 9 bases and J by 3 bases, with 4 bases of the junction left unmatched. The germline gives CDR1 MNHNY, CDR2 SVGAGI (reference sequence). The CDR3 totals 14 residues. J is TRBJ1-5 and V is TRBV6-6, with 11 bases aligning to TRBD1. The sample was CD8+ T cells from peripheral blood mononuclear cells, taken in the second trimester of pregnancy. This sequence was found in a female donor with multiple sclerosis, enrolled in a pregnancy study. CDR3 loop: CASRTGGPNQPQHF. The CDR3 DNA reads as TGTGCCAGTAGGACAGGGGGCCCCAATCAGCCCCAGCATTTT.